The TCR beta chain under discussion was sequenced for a study of shared clonotypes between healthy human individuals. The assay was immunoSEQ multiplex PCR, and TCRdb's table has in-frame clones only and misses some. The table records 110,000 or so clones, 65% to 75% of them present only once. The donor population consisted of healthy HIV-negative adults with no recent acute infections or vaccinations. V lost 4 bases to trimming and J lost 5 bases; unmatched junction nucleotides: 13. The germline CDR1 and CDR2 sequences are MGHRA and YSYEKL. The CDR3 loop spans 16 amino acids. Source material: memory CD8+ T cells sorted from blood. The subset is: CD45RO+ cells pooled with CCR7-negative TemRA cells. The V gene is TRBV4-1, the J gene TRBJ2-7; the match to TRBD2 covers 8 bases. This TCR was sampled from a young woman in good health. CDR3 sequence (DNA): TGCGCCAGCAGCCTCACCTTTGGGACTAGTTTCCACGAGCAGTACTTC. This codes for CASSLTFGTSFHEQYF.